This T cell receptor (beta chain) was sequenced in a study of T cells after yellow fever vaccination. As for the study in general: SMART-Seq v4 Ultra Low Input prepared the low-cell-number fractions. General study points: The CD4 and CD8 compartments had a small share of their clonotypes in common. Boosting was followed by the reappearance of most primary-vaccination clones (around 95% CD4, 85% to 90% CD8).

As TCR cDNA was made by 5'RACE template switching, a universal primer site and UMIs were added. TCRdb reprocessed the 5' RACE reads with MiXCR, giving one entry per CDR3 protein. The sample shows 400,000 or so distinct CDR3 sequences, 18% of them seen only once. The length of the CDR3 is 19 residues. Germline CDR1 SGHRS, CDR2 YFSETQ. Trimming stripped 0 bases from V and 1 base from J, with 17 bases between. This clonotype occurred a few times. Its antigen is as yet unknown. The V gene is TRBV5-1, the J gene TRBJ2-6; a possible D gene is TRBD1 (5 bases). The clonotype originates from a man between 18 and 35 years old who received the YFV17D yellow fever vaccine. Sample: PBMCs, taken before the yellow fever booster vaccination. CDR3 DNA sequence: TGCGCCAGCAGCTTGGTTCTGGCAGGGATCCTTTCTGGGGCCAACGTCCTGACTTTC. The encoded protein is CASSLVLAGILSGANVLTF. The whole variable domain, remainder taken from reference TRBV5-1 and TRBJ2-6, is KAGVTQTPRYLIKTRGQQVTLSCSPISGHRSVSWYQQTPGQGLQFLFEYFSETQRNKGNFPGRFSGRQFSNSRSEMNVSTLELGDSALYLCASSLVLAGILSGANVLTFGAGSRLTVL.